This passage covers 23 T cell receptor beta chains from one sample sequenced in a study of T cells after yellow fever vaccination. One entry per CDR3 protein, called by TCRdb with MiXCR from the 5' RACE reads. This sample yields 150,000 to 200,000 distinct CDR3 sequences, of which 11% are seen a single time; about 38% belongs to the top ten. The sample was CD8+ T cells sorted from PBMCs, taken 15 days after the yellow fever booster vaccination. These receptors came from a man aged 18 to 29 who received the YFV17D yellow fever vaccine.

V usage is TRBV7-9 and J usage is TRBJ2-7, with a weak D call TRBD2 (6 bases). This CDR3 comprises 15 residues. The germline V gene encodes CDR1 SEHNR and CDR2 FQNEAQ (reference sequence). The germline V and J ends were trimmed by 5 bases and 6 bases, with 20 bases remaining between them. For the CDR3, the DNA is TGTGCCAGCAGCCAGGCGGGATTCCTCCCCGGCGAGCAGTACTTC. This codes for CASSQAGFLPGEQYF.

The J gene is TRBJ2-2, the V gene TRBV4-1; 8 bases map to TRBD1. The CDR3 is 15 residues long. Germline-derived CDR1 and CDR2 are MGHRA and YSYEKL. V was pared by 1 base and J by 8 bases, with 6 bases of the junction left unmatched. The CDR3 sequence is CASSQAEQGAGELFF. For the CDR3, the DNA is TGCGCCAGCAGCCAAGCGGAGCAGGGGGCTGGGGAGCTGTTTTTT.

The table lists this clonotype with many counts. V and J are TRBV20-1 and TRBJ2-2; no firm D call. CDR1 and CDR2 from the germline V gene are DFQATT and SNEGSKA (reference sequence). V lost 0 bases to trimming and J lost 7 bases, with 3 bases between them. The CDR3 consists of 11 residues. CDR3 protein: CSARDGGELFF. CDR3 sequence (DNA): TGCAGTGCTAGAGATGGCGGGGAGCTGTTTTTT.

CDR3 region: CASSFKRANEQFF. CDR3 in DNA: TGTGCCAGCAGTTTTAAACGGGCCAATGAGCAGTTCTTC. The chain couples TRBV27 to TRBJ2-1; the D is unclear. This CDR3 has 13 residues. V was pared by 3 bases and J by 6 bases, with 9 bases between. Germline CDR1 is MNHEY and CDR2 is SMNVEV (reference sequence).

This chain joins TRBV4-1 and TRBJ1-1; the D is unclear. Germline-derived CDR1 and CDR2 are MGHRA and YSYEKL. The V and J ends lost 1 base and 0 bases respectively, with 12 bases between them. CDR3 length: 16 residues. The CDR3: CASSQGAAPMNTEAFF. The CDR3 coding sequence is TGCGCCAGCAGCCAAGGGGCGGCCCCCATGAACACTGAAGCTTTCTTT.

CDR3 sequence reads: CASSSPPSGTGISDTQYF. The CDR3 region has the DNA TGTGCCAGCAGCTCACCACCCTCCGGGACAGGGATTTCAGATACGCAGTATTTT. The chain joins TRBV7-6 to TRBJ2-3, with 9 positions matching TRBD1. Per germline, CDR1 SGHVS and CDR2 FNYEAQ. V dropped 4 bases and J dropped 4; count of bases not matched to a gene: 15. This CDR3 spans 18 amino acids.

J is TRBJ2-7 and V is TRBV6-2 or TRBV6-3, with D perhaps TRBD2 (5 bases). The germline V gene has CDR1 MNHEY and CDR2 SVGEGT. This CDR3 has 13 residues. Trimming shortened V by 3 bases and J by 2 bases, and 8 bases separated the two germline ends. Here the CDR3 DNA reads TGTGCCAGCAGTTATGGAGGACCCTACGAGCAGTACTTC. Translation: CASSYGGPYEQYF.

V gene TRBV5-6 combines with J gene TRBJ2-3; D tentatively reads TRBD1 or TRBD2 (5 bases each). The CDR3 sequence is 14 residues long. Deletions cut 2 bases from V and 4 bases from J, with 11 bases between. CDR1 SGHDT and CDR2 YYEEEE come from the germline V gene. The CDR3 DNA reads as TGTGCCAGCAGCTTCTTGTTGGGGGCAGATACGCAGTATTTT. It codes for CASSFLLGADTQYF.

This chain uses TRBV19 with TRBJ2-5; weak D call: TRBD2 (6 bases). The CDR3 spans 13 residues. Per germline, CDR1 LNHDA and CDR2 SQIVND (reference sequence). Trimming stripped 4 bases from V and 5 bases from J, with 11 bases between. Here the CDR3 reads CASSTWGRETQYF. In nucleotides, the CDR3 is TGTGCCAGTAGTACTTGGGGGAGGGAGACCCAGTACTTC. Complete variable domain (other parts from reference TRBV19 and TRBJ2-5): DGGITQSPKYLFRKEGQNVTLSCEQNLNHDAMYWYRQDPGQGLRLIYYSQIVNDFQKGDIAEGYSVSREKKESFPLTVTSAQKNPTAFYLCASSTWGRETQYFGPGTRLLVL.

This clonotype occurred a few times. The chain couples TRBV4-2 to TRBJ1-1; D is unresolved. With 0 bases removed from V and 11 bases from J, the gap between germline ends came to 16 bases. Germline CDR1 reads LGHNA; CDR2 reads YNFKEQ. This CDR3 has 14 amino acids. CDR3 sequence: CASSQDESPLGAFF. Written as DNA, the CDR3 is TGTGCCAGCAGCCAAGATGAGTCTCCCCTAGGGGCTTTCTTT.

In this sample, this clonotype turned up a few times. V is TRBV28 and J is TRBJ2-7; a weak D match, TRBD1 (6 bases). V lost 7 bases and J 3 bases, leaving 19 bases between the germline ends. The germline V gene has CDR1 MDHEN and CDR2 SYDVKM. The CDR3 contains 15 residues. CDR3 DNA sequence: TGTGCCAGCATGGGGCGGCCAGGCAGGGGCTACGAGCAGTACGTC. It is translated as CASMGRPGRGYEQYV.

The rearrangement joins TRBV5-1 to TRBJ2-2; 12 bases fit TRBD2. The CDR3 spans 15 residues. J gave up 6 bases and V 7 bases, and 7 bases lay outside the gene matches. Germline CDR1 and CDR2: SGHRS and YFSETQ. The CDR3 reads CASGGLAGPPGELFF. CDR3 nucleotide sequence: TGCGCCAGCGGAGGACTAGCGGGGCCCCCCGGGGAGCTGTTTTTT.

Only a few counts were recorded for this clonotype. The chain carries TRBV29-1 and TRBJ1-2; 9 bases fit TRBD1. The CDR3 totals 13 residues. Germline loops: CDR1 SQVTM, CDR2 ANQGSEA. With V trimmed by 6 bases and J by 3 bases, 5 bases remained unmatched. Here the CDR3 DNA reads TGCAGCGTGCCGGGACAGGGCGACTATGGCTACACCTTC. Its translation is CSVPGQGDYGYTF.

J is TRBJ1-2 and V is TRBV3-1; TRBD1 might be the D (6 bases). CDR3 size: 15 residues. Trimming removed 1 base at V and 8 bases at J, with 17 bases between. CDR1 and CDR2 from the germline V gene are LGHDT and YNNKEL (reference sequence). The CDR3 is CASSQVRVTGSGYTF. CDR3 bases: TGTGCCAGCAGCCAAGTTAGGGTTACAGGGAGCGGCTACACCTTC.

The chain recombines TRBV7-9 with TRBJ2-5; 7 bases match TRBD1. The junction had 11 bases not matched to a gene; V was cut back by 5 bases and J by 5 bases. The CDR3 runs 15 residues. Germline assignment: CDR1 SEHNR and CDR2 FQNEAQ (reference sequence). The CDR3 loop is CASSPGQVDWETQYF. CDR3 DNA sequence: TGTGCCAGCAGCCCAGGACAGGTCGATTGGGAGACCCAGTACTTC.

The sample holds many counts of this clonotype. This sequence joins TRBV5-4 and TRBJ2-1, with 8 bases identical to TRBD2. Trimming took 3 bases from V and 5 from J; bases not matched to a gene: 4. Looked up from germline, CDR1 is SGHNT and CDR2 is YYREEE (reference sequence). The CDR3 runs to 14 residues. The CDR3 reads CASSWVAGNNEQFF. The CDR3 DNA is TGTGCCAGCAGCTGGGTAGCGGGGAACAATGAGCAGTTCTTC.

CDR3 residues: CASSFQGIYEQYV. The CDR3 DNA follows: TGCGCCAGCAGCTTTCAGGGTATCTACGAGCAGTACGTC. The V call is TRBV5-1, the J call TRBJ2-7, with D possibly matching TRBD1 (5 bases). Germline CDR1 and CDR2: SGHRS and YFSETQ. V dropped 2 bases and J dropped 3 bases, with 9 bases sitting between them. The CDR3 has 13 residues.

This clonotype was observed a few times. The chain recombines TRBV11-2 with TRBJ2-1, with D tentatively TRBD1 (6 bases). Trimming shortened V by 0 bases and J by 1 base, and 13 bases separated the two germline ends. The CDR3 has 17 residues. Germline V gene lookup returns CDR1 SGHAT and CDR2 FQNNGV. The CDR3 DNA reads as TGTGCCAGCAGCTTAGATCCAAATACAGGGTCCTACAATGAGCAGTTCTTC. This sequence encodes CASSLDPNTGSYNEQFF.

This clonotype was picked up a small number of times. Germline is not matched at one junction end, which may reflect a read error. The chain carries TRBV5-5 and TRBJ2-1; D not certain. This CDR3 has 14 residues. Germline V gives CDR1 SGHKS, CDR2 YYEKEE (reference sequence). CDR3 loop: CASCFHRKEYEQFF. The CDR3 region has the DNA TGTGCCAGCTGCTTTCACCGGAAAGAGTATGAGCAGTTCTTC.

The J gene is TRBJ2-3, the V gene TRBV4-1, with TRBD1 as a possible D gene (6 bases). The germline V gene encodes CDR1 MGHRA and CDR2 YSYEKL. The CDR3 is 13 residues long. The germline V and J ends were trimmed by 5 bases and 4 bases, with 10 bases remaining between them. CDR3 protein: CASSYEGADTQYF. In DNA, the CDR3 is TGCGCCAGCAGCTACGAGGGGGCAGATACGCAGTATTTT.

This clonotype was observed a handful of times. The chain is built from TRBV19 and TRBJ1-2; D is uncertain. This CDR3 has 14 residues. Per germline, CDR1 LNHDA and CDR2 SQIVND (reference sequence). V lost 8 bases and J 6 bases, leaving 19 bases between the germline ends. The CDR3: CASGLPRTSNGYTF. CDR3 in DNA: TGTGCCAGTGGCTTGCCACGGACGTCAAATGGCTACACCTTC.

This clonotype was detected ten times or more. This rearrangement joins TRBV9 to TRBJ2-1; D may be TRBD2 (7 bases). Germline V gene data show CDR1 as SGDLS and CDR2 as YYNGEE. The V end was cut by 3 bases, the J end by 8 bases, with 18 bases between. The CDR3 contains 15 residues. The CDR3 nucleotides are TGTGCCAGCAGCGACAGGGACTATGGAGAGGATGAGCAGTTCTTC. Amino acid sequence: CASSDRDYGEDEQFF.

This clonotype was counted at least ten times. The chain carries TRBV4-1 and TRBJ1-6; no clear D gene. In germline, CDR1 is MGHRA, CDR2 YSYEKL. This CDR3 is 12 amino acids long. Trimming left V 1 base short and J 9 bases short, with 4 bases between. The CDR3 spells CASSQVGSPLHF. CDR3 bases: TGCGCCAGCAGCCAAGTCGGTTCACCCCTCCACTTT.